These 8 T cell receptor beta chains were sequenced from one sample in a study of Tregs in tolerant kidney transplant recipients (dated by TCRdb to the late 2010s). Library prep was done by the immunoSEQ multiplex PCR assay. The table comes from immuneACCESS by way of TCRdb, which keeps in-frame sequences with V and J called. Part of the clones is missing from these tables; in studies checked, under half for an unresolved V gene and the rest for unknown reasons. The sample records about 240,000 clones, more than 65% of which are singletons. Together, the top ten hold over 0.5% of the sample. Sample: CD4+ T cells from blood. These TCRs come from a human donor in good health.

The chain carries TRBV29-1 and TRBJ1-1, with D possibly matching TRBD1 (6 bases). The CDR3 sequence is 12 residues long. Trimming removed 5 bases at V and 1 base at J, with 8 bases between. The germline CDR1 and CDR2 sequences are SQVTM and ANQGSEA. CDR3 residues: CSVTGSNTEAFF. Here the CDR3 DNA reads TGCAGCGTTACAGGGTCGAACACTGAAGCTTTCTTT.

The rearrangement joins TRBV7-9 to TRBJ2-3; tentatively, D is TRBD2 (6 bases). V was clipped by 3 bases and J by 0 bases, with 10 bases between them. The germline CDR1 and CDR2 sequences are SEHNR and FQNEAQ (reference sequence). The CDR3 extends over 15 amino acids. The CDR3 loop is CASSLEGLSTDTQYF. DNA for the CDR3: TGTGCCAGCAGCTTGGAGGGATTAAGCACAGATACGCAGTATTTT.

The CDR3 region has the DNA TGCGCCAGCAGCCAAATCAATCTGGTCAAGACAGATACGCAGTATTTT. This codes for CASSQINLVKTDTQYF. The chain uses TRBV4-1 and TRBJ2-3; unclear D gene. This CDR3 contains 16 residues. The germline gives CDR1 MGHRA, CDR2 YSYEKL. V was trimmed by 2 bases and J by 3 bases, leaving 15 bases between them.

This clone was seen once. The rearrangement joins TRBV4-2 to TRBJ2-3; D possibly matches TRBD1 or TRBD2 (7 bases each). Per the germline V gene, CDR1 is LGHNA and CDR2 is YNFKEQ. This CDR3 is 18 amino acids long. V was trimmed by 3 bases and J by 5 bases, leaving 24 bases between them. The CDR3 bases are TGTGCCAGCAGCCACAACCCGGATCAGGGGGAGGGCGGAGATACGCAGTATTTT. Its translation is CASSHNPDQGEGGDTQYF.

This chain connects TRBV11-2 to TRBJ1-3; 7 bases match TRBD1. Trimming cost V 3 bases and J 4 bases; bases outside gene matches: 3. The CDR3 contains 14 residues. The germline gives CDR1 SGHAT, CDR2 FQNNGV. The CDR3 DNA reads as TGTGCCAGCAGCTTGGGGACAGCAGGAAACACCATATATTTT. Protein sequence: CASSLGTAGNTIYF.

This clone was seen more than once but under ten times. J is TRBJ1-3 and V is TRBV13; TRBD1 matches 7 bases. J was trimmed by 0 bases and V by 5 bases; bases with no gene match: 4. The CDR3 covers 15 residues. The germline V gene encodes CDR1 PRHDT and CDR2 FYEKMQ (reference sequence). Written as DNA, the CDR3 is TGTGCCAGCAGCACCGACAGGGCCTCTGGAAACACCATATATTTT. Its translation is CASSTDRASGNTIYF.

This clone was seen a few times. The V and J genes are TRBV5-6 and TRBJ2-2; D remains unclear. Germline V gene data show CDR1 as SGHDT and CDR2 as YYEEEE. The ends were cut back, 4 bases at V and 4 bases at J, with 14 bases in the middle. The CDR3 runs 15 residues. CDR3 sequence (DNA): TGTGCCAGCAGCCGGGCGACGTCCTTCACCGGGGAGCTGTTTTTT. Amino acid sequence: CASSRATSFTGELFF.

This clone showed up just a few times. In DNA form, the CDR3 reads TGTGCCAGCAGCTTAGGACATGGTCGTTATGGCTACACCTTC. This gives the protein CASSLGHGRYGYTF. The chain uses TRBV7-8 and TRBJ1-2; no firm D call. Germline V gene data show CDR1 as SGHVS and CDR2 as FQNEAQ. Trimming pared 1 base from V and 5 bases from J, leaving 11 bases between. This CDR3 comprises 14 residues.